Sequencing of this TCR beta chain was carried out in a study of cytomegalovirus exposure and HLA in healthy donors (dated by TCRdb to about 2017). The study in broad terms: According to an earlier analysis of a few hundred of the donors, roughly 180 million T cells yielded 90 million to 140 million unique TCR beta sequences and around 300 Gb of sequence data. Roughly 310 gigabases of sequencing data and tens of millions of unique TCR sequences were included in an early release covering about 700 HLA-typed donors. Of the roughly 420 genotyped donors, 75% to 85% were placed in the genetic ancestry cluster associated with self-reported Caucasian donors. The study aimed to test whether signatures of past pathogen exposure could be identified by cataloging public T cell receptors. The T cell repertoires of several hundred subjects were profiled by immunosequencing and related to cytomegalovirus serostatus. Along with the approximately 700-subject first cohort, a separate validation cohort of over 90 different subjects was used. To predict cytomegalovirus infection status, the study combined high-throughput TCR immunosequencing, statistical association of individual TCRs with disease status, and machine learning. A later analysis re-examined previously published TCR beta repertoires from more than 650 donors and added high-resolution HLA genotyping to investigate patterns of TCR occurrence. In the later analysis, no new phenotypic data were used to find candidate immune exposures; instead, reliance was placed on TCR beta sequences and their occurrence across donors. To decide whether each TCR beta V gene segment behaved as functional or pseudogenic, an earlier analysis of some 540 of the donors relied on high-throughput TCR beta sequencing. Donor age, sex, ethnicity and CMV serostatus were compiled together with the repertoire data. Genome-wide SNP genotypes for about 65% of the roughly 670 donors were used in a later genetic analysis, which treated that subset as a discovery cohort. All discovery cohort repertoires had been generated using a single sequencing platform. Class I and class II HLA loci were covered by the typing at four-digit resolution. Typing coverage differed by locus: A, B, C, DRB1 and DQB1 were typed in roughly 620-640 donors, DQA1 in roughly 510, DPA1 in 606, and DPB1 in approximately 450. Roughly 5 DR-DQ haplotypes were handled as single units for association and clustering because linkage in the cohort was strong. Among about 400 genotyped donors of the cohort, an average of about 220,000 unique TCR beta nucleotide sequences was sequenced per donor, of which about 18% were non-productive. Results and caveats for the whole study, not just this receptor: The presence/absence analyses assumed that sequencing depth was roughly uniform across donors, and that assumption may not be true. Specific HLA alleles were associated with 15,000 to 20,000 TCR beta sequences at a false discovery rate of 0.05 in a later analysis. Immune exposure information for the cohort was limited to CMV serostatus. A cluster of highly shared sequence variants was judged likely to be a technical artifact of the sequencing pipeline. While some public TCRs were present in many individuals, most TCR sequences turned up only very rarely across donors. In a later analysis, HLA-associated TCR beta chains showed more clonal expansion and lower generation probabilities than non-associated chains that were equally common. Cytomegalovirus status was reported to be diagnosed by the classifier with high specificity and sensitivity in both the original and validation cohorts. A later genetic analysis reported fewer N-insertions in productive TCRs among donors in an Asian-associated ancestry cluster than the roughly 640-donor mean. A later analysis found that TCR association rates varied across HLA loci, with DRB1 alleles showing the most associated TCRs and HLA-C alleles the fewest. A further reported finding was that TCR beta sequences accurately predicted the HLA-A and HLA-B alleles for most subjects in the first cohort. The authors suggested that the approach could potentially be generalized to other disease states and immunological phenotypes. This cohort had only TCR beta chains sequenced, and the lack of alpha or paired-chain data limited which features could be detected. Because HLA typing was unavailable for some donors at each locus, only the typed subset was used in association tests. Assigning TCR associations to individual alleles was difficult when HLA alleles, especially DR and DQ, strongly co-occurred. In the study, about 150 TCR beta chains were listed as associated with cytomegalovirus. A later analysis found that most CMV-associated TCR beta chains appeared HLA-restricted, with HLA associations seemingly driven largely by CMV exposure. Correlated functional status among segregating V segments might be attributable to linkage disequilibrium, but an unknown experimental factor could not be ruled out. In vitro tests confirmed that three of the cytomegalovirus-associated TCR beta chains recognize cytomegalovirus antigens. Because counts were too low, seventeen rarely observed V segments, including chromosome 9 orphons, were excluded from the earlier analysis of some 540 of the donors. In a later analysis, several top co-occurrence clusters were reported to appear linked to parvovirus B19, influenza, CMV and Epstein-Barr virus. An association between a missense DCLRE1C variant and V-gene and J-gene trimming of TCR beta chains was found in a later genetic analysis and replicated in an independent cohort. In an earlier analysis of some 500 of the donors, most TCR beta V segments were observed in productive rearrangements about 87% or about 30% of the time, broadly matching IMGT annotations. Because the 87-base-pair reads could not distinguish some IMGT-functional V segments, including TRBV6-2 and TRBV6-3, those segments were excluded.

Points on this clone: Its specific antigen is unknown. Qualities for individual bases were not recorded, and no much larger clone is one base off.

CDR1 and CDR2, per the germline V gene, are SNHLY and FYNNEI. The CDR3 runs 13 amino acids, cysteine and phenylalanine included. Only CDR3 DNA is held: 39 bases, read in frame from base 1. The junction carries 14 bases between V and J, which are trimmed by 7 bases and 5 bases respectively. The library was generated by the immunoSEQ multiplex PCR assay. A mixture of 60 forward primers for TCR Vbeta segments and 13 reverse primers for TCR Jbeta segments was used in the multiplex PCR. The CDR3 region of rearranged TCR beta genes was amplified from genomic DNA by a multiplex PCR assay. On the Illumina HiSeq System, the amplified TCR beta libraries were sequenced as 87-base-pair reads. From the authors' description of their analysis: Across the 670 or so repertoires, a later analysis counted roughly 77 million unique TCR beta chains, roughly 11 million of which were shared by at least two donors. Raw reads were error-corrected and collapsed into unique sequences by a nearest-neighbor algorithm in which closely related sequences were merged to remove PCR and sequencing errors. Alignment of CDR3 sequences to IMGT reference sequences was used to assign V, D and J gene segments. For a sequence to be retained, at least a six-nucleotide match to both a V gene segment and a J gene segment was required. Rearrangements were called productive when the CDR3 lacked stop codons and stayed in frame with V and J; all others were non-productive. Following IMGT convention, CDR3 was defined as the stretch from the second conserved V-encoded cysteine to the conserved J-encoded phenylalanine. In an earlier analysis of 550 to 650 of the donors, sequences lacking an unambiguous match to a single V gene segment were excluded. In an earlier analysis of approximately 550 of the donors, V segments were called functional above 56.7% productive rearrangements and were called segregating when the between-donor standard deviation exceeded 5%. A statistical classification framework was built to diagnose cytomegalovirus status from the catalog of TCR beta chain sequences. A later analysis assigned V and J genes by comparing TCR nucleotide sequences with IMGT/GENE-DB human TR gene sequences. Using the TCRdist pipeline, a later analysis assigned CDR3 sequences along with most-parsimonious VDJ recombination scenarios. In a later analysis, each TCR beta chain was defined by its CDR3 amino acid sequence together with its V-gene family, and reads lacking a unique V-gene family were excluded. In a later analysis, 500 to 650 highly shared, low-generation-probability nucleotide sequences were removed to address suspected cross-contamination and a sequencing artifact. A later analysis calculated a clonal expansion index for each public chain from normalized within-repertoire ranks of inferred template counts. In a later analysis, generation probabilities were computed using a VDJ recombination model fitted to out-of-frame rearrangements, and the results were checked against IGoR. A later analysis scored TCR-TCR, TCR-HLA and TCR-CMV co-occurrence with hypergeometric tests, applying a repertoire-size bias correction to TCR pairs. In a later analysis, false discovery rates were estimated by permuting HLA or CMV assignments 20 times. A later analysis grouped co-occurring TCRs with DBSCAN, adding TCRdist sequence similarity when clustering within HLA-allele-positive subsets. Repertoires with fewer than 30,000 or more than 120,000 public chains, plus five repertoires with anomalous nucleotide sharing, were excluded from co-occurrence clustering. TCRdb took this table from immuneACCESS and kept in-frame rearrangements with V and J called. Such tables lack part of the clones; where checked against another copy, unresolved V genes explain under half of the gap, and the rest is unexplained. V and J calls and clone size are given by that table; D and trimming were obtained from the DNA. The sample includes around 140,000 clones, with approximately 80% observed a single time. The top ten hold around 4.3% of the sample.

The cohort consisted of hundreds of healthy bone marrow donors. Cohort members were all nominally healthy when sampled, although unrecorded immune exposures were likely present. The donor was CMV seronegative and was included in the group of a few hundred seronegative cohort members. Each donor provided a peripheral blood sample, and peripheral blood mononuclear cells were used for TCR beta sequencing. The Qiagen DNeasy Blood Extraction Kit was used to extract genomic DNA from the blood cell samples. The sequence was collected from a man aged 40-50 years in good health and CMV-seronegative. What was sequenced was PBMCs. This chain joins TRBV2 to TRBJ1-1; the D gene cannot be resolved reliably. CDR3 loop: CASILNSGTEAFF. The nucleotide sequence is TGTGCCAGCATACTAAATTCTGGGACTGAAGCTTTCTTT.